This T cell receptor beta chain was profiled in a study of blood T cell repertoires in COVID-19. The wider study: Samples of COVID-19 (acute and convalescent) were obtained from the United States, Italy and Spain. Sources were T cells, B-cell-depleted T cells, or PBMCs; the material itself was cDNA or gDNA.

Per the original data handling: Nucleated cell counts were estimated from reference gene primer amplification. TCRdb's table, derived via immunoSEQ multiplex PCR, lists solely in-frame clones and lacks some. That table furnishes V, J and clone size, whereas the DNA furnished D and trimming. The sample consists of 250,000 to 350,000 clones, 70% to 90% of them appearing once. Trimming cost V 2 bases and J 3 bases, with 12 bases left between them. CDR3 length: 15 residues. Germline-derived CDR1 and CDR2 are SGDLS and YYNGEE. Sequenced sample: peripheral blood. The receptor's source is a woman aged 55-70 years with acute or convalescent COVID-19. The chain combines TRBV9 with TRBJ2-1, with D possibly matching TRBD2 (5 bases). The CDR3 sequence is CASSVSGAFYNEQFF. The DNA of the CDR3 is TGTGCCAGCAGCGTGAGCGGCGCTTTCTACAATGAGCAGTTCTTC. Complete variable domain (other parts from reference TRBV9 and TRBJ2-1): DSGVTQTPKHLITATGQRVTLRCSPRSGDLSVYWYQQSLDQGLQFLIQYYNGEERAKGNILERFSAQQFPDLHSELNLSSLELGDSALYFCASSVSGAFYNEQFFGPGTRLTVL.